Detailed here is one T cell receptor (beta chain). This specimen comes from a study of control samples from healthy donors and cancer patients. Repertoires were generated with immunoSEQ multiplex PCR, while TCRdb's copy carries only in-frame clones and drops some. The repertoire holds approximately 170,000 clones, with around nine tenths as singletons. This CDR3 has 13 residues. Germline V gene data show CDR1 as SQVTM and CDR2 as ANQGSEA. With 5 bases removed from V and 3 bases from J, the gap between germline ends came to 13 bases. The chain has TRBV29-1 and TRBJ1-1; D remains ambiguous. Sequences were obtained from blood. This sequence was found in a woman in her 30s in good health. The CDR3 nucleotides read TGCAGCGTTCAATCCAGCCCAGACACTGAAGCTTTCTTT. Its translation is CSVQSSPDTEAFF.